This T cell receptor (beta chain) was recovered during a study of OX40 agonist ivuxolimab in advanced cancers. General study points: On average, CD8+ T cells showed a greater number of expanded clones than CD4+. With doses of 0.1 to 3.0 mg/kg, CD4+ and CD8+ blood T cells had undergone clonal expansion by week 6.

Assay: immunoSEQ multiplex PCR; the TCRdb copy retains only in-frame clones and omits some. The sample lists more than 45,000 clones; about nine tenths were seen once. Systemic immunosuppression or a history of autoimmune disease excluded patients. Baseline, cycle 4 day 1, and cycle 7 day 1 were the blood sampling points. The germline V gene encodes CDR1 SGHNT and CDR2 YYREEE (reference sequence). With V trimmed by 5 bases and J by 5 bases, 6 bases remained unmatched. CDR3 length: 15 residues. Concerning this clone itself: The target antigen is unknown.

The sequence came from an adult with an advanced solid tumor such as melanoma, head and neck, liver or kidney cancer. The gene calls are TRBV5-4 and TRBJ2-1; TRBD2 aligns across 11 bases. The sample in question was CD4+ or CD8+ T cells sorted from blood, obtained in a trial of the OX40 agonist ivuxolimab. CDR3 in amino acids: CASRDLAGGHNEQFF. The CDR3 coding sequence is TGTGCCAGCAGGGACCTAGCGGGAGGACACAATGAGCAGTTCTTC.